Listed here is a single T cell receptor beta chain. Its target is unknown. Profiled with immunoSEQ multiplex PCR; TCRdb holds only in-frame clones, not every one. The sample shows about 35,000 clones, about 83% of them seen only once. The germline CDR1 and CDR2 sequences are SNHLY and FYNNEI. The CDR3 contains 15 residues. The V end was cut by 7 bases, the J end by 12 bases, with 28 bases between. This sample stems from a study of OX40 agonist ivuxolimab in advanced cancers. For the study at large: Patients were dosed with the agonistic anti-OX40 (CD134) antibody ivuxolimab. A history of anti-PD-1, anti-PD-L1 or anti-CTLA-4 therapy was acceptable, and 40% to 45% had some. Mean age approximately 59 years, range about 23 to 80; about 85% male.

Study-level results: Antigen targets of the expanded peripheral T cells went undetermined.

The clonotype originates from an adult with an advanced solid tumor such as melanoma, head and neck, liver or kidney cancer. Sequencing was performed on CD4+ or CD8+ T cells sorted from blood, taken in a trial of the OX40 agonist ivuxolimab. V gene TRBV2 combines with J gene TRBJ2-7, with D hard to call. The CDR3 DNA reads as TGTGCCAGCAAATACGCCTCTGGGCGAGCAGGTGCAGGGTACTTC. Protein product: CASKYASGRAGAGYF. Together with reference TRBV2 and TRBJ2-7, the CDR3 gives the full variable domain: EPEVTQTPSHQVTQMGQEVILRCVPISNHLYFYWYRQILGQKVEFLVSFYNNEISEKSEIFDDQFSVERPDGSNFTLKIRSTKLEDSAMYFCASKYASGRAGAGYFGPGTRLTVT.